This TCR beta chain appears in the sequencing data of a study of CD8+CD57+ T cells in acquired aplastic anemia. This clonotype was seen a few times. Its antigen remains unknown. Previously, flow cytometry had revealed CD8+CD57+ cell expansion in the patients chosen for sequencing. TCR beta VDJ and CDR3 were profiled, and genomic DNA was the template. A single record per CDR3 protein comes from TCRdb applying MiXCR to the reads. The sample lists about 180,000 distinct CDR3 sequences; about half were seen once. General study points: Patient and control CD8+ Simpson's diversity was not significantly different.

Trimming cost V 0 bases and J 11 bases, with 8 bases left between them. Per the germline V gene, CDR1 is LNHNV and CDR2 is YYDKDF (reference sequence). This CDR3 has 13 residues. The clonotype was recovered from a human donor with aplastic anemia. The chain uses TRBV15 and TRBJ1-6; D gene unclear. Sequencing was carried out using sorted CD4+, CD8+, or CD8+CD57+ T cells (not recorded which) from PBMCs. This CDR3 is CATSREVDTPLHF. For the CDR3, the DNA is TGTGCCACCAGCAGAGAGGTGGATACACCCCTCCACTTT. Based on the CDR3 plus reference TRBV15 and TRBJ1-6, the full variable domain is DAMVIQNPRYQVTQFGKPVTLSCSQTLNHNVMYWYQQKSSQAPKLLFHYYDKDFNNEADTPDNFQSRRPNTSFCFLDIRSPGLGDTAMYLCATSREVDTPLHFGNGTRLTVT.